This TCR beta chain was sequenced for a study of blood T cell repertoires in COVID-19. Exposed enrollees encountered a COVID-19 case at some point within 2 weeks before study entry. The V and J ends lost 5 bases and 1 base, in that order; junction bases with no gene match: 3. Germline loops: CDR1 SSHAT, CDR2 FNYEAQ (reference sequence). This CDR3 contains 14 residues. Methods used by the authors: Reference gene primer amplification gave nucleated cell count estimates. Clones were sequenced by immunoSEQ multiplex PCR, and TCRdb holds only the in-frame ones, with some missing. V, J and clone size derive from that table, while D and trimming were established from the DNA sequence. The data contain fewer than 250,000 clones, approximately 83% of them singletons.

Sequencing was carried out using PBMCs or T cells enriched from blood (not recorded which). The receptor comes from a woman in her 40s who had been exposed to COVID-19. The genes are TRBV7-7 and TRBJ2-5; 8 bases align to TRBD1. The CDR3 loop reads CASSPTGVQETQYF. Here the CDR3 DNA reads TGTGCCAGCAGCCCGACAGGGGTCCAAGAGACCCAGTACTTC.